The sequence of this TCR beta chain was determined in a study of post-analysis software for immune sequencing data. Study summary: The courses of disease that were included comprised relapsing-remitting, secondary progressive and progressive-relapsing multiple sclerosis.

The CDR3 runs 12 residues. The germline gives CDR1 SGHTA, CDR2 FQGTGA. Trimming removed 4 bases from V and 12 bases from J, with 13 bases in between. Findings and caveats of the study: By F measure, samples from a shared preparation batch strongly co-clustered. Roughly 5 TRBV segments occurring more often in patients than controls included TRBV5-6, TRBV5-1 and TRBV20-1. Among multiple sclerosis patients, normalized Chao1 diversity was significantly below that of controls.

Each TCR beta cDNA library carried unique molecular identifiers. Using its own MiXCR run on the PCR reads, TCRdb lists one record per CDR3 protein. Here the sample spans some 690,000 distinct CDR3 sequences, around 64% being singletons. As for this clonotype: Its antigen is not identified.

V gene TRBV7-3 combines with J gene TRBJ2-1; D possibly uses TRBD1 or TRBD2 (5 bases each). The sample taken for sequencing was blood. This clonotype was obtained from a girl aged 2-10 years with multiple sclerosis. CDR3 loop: CASSSTGPGQFF. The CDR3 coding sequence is TGTGCCAGCAGCTCGACGGGGCCTGGGCAGTTCTTC. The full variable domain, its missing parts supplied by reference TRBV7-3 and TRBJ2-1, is GAGVSQTPSNKVTEKGKYVELRCDPISGHTALYWYRQSLGQGPEFLIYFQGTGAADDSGLPNDRFFAVRPEGSVSTLKIQRTERGDSAVYLCASSSTGPGQFFGPGTRLTVL.